This T cell receptor beta chain came from a study of blood T cell repertoires in COVID-19. Study-level information: COVID-19 samples collected from the United States, Italy and Spain covered acute and convalescent phases. In each case, the material was cDNA or gDNA derived from T cells, B-cell-depleted T cells, or PBMCs.

Recruitment covered roughly 24 US areas and drew participants whose ages spanned about 18 to 90 years. This CDR3 comprises 16 residues. Germline V gene sequence: CDR1 MNHEY, CDR2 SVGEGT. With 4 bases clipped from V and 5 bases from J, the junction kept 8 bases outside the gene matches. Repertoires were generated with immunoSEQ multiplex PCR, while TCRdb's copy carries only in-frame clones and drops some. The table includes about 310,000 clones, approximately 91% detected once. Sequencing was done on a sample of PBMCs or T cells enriched from blood (not recorded which). V usage is TRBV6-2 or TRBV6-3 and J usage is TRBJ2-2; 9 bases match TRBD2. This TCR derives from a woman between 40 and 50 years old who had recovered from COVID-19. CDR3 in amino acids: CASSWGLARGTGELFF. CDR3 in DNA: TGTGCCAGCAGTTGGGGACTAGCTCGGGGGACCGGGGAGCTGTTTTTT.